These T cell receptor beta chains were read from a single sample in a study of cytomegalovirus exposure and HLA in healthy donors. Assay used: immunoSEQ multiplex PCR; TCRdb lists only in-frame clones, some missing. This table holds approximately 110,000 clones. The sequenced material came from PBMCs. These receptor sequences come from a man aged 18-30 years in good health and CMV-seronegative. CDR3s leave out the opening cysteine and the closing phenylalanine or tryptophan. Each record gives: J gene, V gene, CDR3 protein.

j_gene: TRBJ2-7
v_gene: TRBV18
CDR3aa: ASSPISGTGMYEQY

j_gene: TRBJ2-1
v_gene: TRBV5-1
CDR3aa: ASTPSREQF

j_gene: TRBJ2-4
v_gene: TRBV19
CDR3aa: ASTPPGGWNIQY

j_gene: TRBJ2-3
v_gene: TRBV10-3
CDR3aa: AIRAPPGADTQY

j_gene: TRBJ1-3
v_gene: TRBV5-1
CDR3aa: ASSPNPGNTIY

j_gene: TRBJ2-5
v_gene: TRBV7-6
CDR3aa: ASSLARGTQY

j_gene: TRBJ1-3
v_gene: TRBV29-1
CDR3aa: SVVGAGTAGNTIY

j_gene: TRBJ2-7
v_gene: TRBV4-1
CDR3aa: ASSLSVAADSYEQY

j_gene: TRBJ1-4
v_gene: TRBV5-4
CDR3aa: ASSSGTGREKLF

j_gene: TRBJ1-5
v_gene: TRBV18
CDR3aa: ASSPGADQPQH

j_gene: TRBJ2-1
v_gene: TRBV5-1
CDR3aa: ASSGSSYNEQF

j_gene: TRBJ1-1
v_gene: TRBV28
CDR3aa: ASSFGGKNTEAF

j_gene: TRBJ1-1
v_gene: TRBV6-1
CDR3aa: ASTYRANTEAF

j_gene: TRBJ1-1
v_gene: TRBV30
CDR3aa: AWSTDRNTEAF

j_gene: TRBJ2-7
v_gene: TRBV11-2
CDR3aa: ASSWTSGRAGTTYEQY

j_gene: TRBJ2-1
v_gene: TRBV19
CDR3aa: ASSLSGYNEQF

j_gene: TRBJ2-7
v_gene: TRBV19
CDR3aa: ASSKSAGLDEQY

j_gene: TRBJ1-5
v_gene: TRBV4-2
CDR3aa: ASSQPTGDNSNQPQH

j_gene: TRBJ1-2
v_gene: TRBV19
CDR3aa: ASSIDKAGGAGYT

j_gene: TRBJ1-1
v_gene: TRBV5-1
CDR3aa: ASSWTPGTGMNTEAF